A single sample gave rise to the 13 T cell receptor beta chains below, sequenced in a study of identical twins. Via MiXCR, TCRdb re-called the 5' RACE reads, giving one row per CDR3 protein. The sample has 690,000 or so distinct CDR3 sequences, 5.5% to 6.5% seen once; the top ten hold roughly 1.8%. Material for sequencing was naive T cells sorted from blood. The receptors shown here come from a man aged 18 to 29 in good health.

This clonotype has just a few counts. The V and J genes are TRBV24-1 and TRBJ2-3; 10 bases are a match to TRBD1. The trim removed 5 bases at V and 4 bases at J, leaving 8 bases unmatched. The CDR3 extends over 16 amino acids. Per germline, CDR1 KGHDR and CDR2 SFDVKD. The CDR3 loop reads CATSARGQGVPDTQYF. The CDR3, as DNA: TGTGCCACCAGTGCCCGCGGACAGGGGGTCCCAGATACGCAGTATTTT.

This clonotype was seen repeatedly, ten times or more. J is TRBJ2-5 and V is TRBV6-1; D not resolved. The CDR3 spans 13 residues. V was shortened by 2 bases and J by 2 bases, with 6 bases between the two germline ends. CDR1 and CDR2 (germline): MNHNS, SASEGT. The CDR3, as DNA: TGTGCCAGCAGTGAACTACGTCAAGAGACCCAGTACTTC. This translates into CASSELRQETQYF.

In this sample, this clonotype turned up many times. V is TRBV5-1 and J is TRBJ2-2; tentative D call: TRBD2 (5 bases). The CDR3 has 13 residues. CDR1 and CDR2 from the germline V gene are SGHRS and YFSETQ. V was pared by 1 base and J by 6 bases, with 7 bases between. CDR3 coding DNA: TGCGCCAGCAGCTTGTCCGGGGCCGGGGAGCTGTTTTTT. The encoded protein is CASSLSGAGELFF.

There are many counts of this clonotype. CDR3 residues: CASGSSGSWKNIQYF. CDR3 DNA sequence: TGTGCCAGCGGCTCTAGCGGGAGCTGGAAAAACATTCAGTACTTC. The chain employs TRBV12-3 or TRBV12-4 and TRBJ2-4, with TRBD2 matching 10 bases. This CDR3 spans 15 amino acids. Trimming took 8 bases from V and 4 from J; bases not matched to a gene: 8.

This clonotype was found a few times. V usage is TRBV20-1 and J usage is TRBJ2-2; weak D call: TRBD2 (6 bases). Germline V gene sequence: CDR1 DFQATT, CDR2 SNEGSKA (reference sequence). This CDR3 is 16 amino acids long. The ends were cut back, 3 bases at V and 3 bases at J, with 17 bases in the middle. The CDR3 DNA sequence: TGCAGTGCTAGTAGTCTGGCGGAGGGGTACACCGGGGAGCTGTTTTTT. It is translated as CSASSLAEGYTGELFF.

This clonotype came up many times. This chain joins TRBV6-5 and TRBJ2-5, with 14 positions matching TRBD2. Germline CDR1 and CDR2: MNHEY and SVGAGI. With 6 bases clipped from V and 3 bases from J, the junction kept 3 bases outside the gene matches. The CDR3 is made up of 15 amino acids. The CDR3 DNA follows: TGTGCCAGCAGGTTGACTAGCGGGAGGGAAGAGACCCAGTACTTC. It yields the protein CASRLTSGREETQYF.

This clonotype showed up many times. The chain has TRBV6-1 and TRBJ2-1; tentatively, D is TRBD1 or TRBD2 (6 bases each). The CDR3 consists of 13 residues. Deletions cut 4 bases from V and 10 bases from J, with 14 bases between. Germline CDR1 MNHNS, CDR2 SASEGT. The CDR3 DNA reads as TGTGCCAGCAGTGTGTTTTGGGGGGCCGAGCAGTTCTTC. Its translation: CASSVFWGAEQFF.

The chain uses TRBV30 and TRBJ1-4, with 9 bases fitting TRBD1. The V gene end was trimmed by 4 bases and the J gene end by 5 bases; junction bases not matched to a gene: 5. Germline lookup yields CDR1 GTSNPN and CDR2 SVGIG (reference sequence). CDR3 length: 14 amino acids. The DNA for the CDR3 is TGTGCCTGGAATGGTGACAGGGGGAATGAAAAACTGTTTTTT. Protein: CAWNGDRGNEKLFF.

The table lists this clonotype with many counts. The chain employs TRBV10-3 and TRBJ2-1; 8 nucleotides line up with TRBD2. From germline, CDR1 is ENHRY and CDR2 SYGVKD. V was clipped by 6 bases and J by 6 bases; unmatched bases: 4. The CDR3 contains 13 residues. The CDR3 sequence is CAISGTSVNEQFF. The DNA for the CDR3 is TGTGCCATCAGCGGGACTAGTGTCAATGAGCAGTTCTTC.

This chain joins TRBV30 and TRBJ2-1; 9 bases are a match to TRBD1. V shed 3 bases, J shed 8 bases, and the junction held 8 bases outside the gene matches. Germline V gene sequence: CDR1 GTSNPN, CDR2 SVGIG (reference sequence). The CDR3 extends over 14 amino acids. The CDR3 nucleotides read TGTGCCTGGAGCTACGGACAGGGGAGTCATGAGCAGTTCTTC. Protein: CAWSYGQGSHEQFF.

This sequence joins TRBV5-1 and TRBJ2-3; weak D call: TRBD2 (5 bases). The CDR3 runs to 15 residues. V gave up 4 bases and J gave up 0 bases, with 12 bases separating them. Germline V CDR1 and CDR2: SGHRS, YFSETQ. CDR3 coding DNA: TGCGCCAGCAGCACCGGGGTAACTAGCACAGATACGCAGTATTTT. Protein: CASSTGVTSTDTQYF. The full variable domain, with the rest looked up from reference TRBV5-1 and TRBJ2-3, is KAGVTQTPRYLIKTRGQQVTLSCSPISGHRSVSWYQQTPGQGLQFLFEYFSETQRNKGNFPGRFSGRQFSNSRSEMNVSTLELGDSALYLCASSTGVTSTDTQYFGPGTRLTVL.

This clonotype turned up a few times. V gene TRBV4-1 combines with J gene TRBJ1-3; D not resolved. V lost 0 bases and J lost 1, with 10 bases in between. This CDR3 region has 16 residues. CDR1 and CDR2 (germline): MGHRA, YSYEKL. As DNA, the CDR3 is TGCGCCAGCAGCCAAGATTCGGGAACTTCTGGAAACACCATATATTTT. This translates into CASSQDSGTSGNTIYF.

This clonotype was seen at least ten times. This chain joins TRBV12-3 or TRBV12-4 and TRBJ2-7; no definite D call. V gave up 3 bases and J gave up 2 bases, with 5 bases separating them. The CDR3 is made up of 12 amino acids. CDR3 region: CASSFRAYEQYF. The CDR3 DNA sequence: TGTGCCAGCAGTTTCCGCGCCTACGAGCAGTACTTC.